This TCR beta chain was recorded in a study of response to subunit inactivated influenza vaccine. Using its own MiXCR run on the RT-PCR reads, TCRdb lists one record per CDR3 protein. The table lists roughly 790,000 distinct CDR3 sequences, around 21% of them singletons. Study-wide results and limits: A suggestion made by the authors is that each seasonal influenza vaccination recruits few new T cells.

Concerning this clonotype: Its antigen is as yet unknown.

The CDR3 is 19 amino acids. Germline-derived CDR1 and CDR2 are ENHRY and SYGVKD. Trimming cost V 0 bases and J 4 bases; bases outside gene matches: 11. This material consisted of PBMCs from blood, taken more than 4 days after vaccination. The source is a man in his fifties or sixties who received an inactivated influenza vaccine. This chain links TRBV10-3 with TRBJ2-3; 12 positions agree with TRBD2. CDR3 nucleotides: TGTGCCATCAGTGAGTCCCTGTCTAGCGGGAGGGCCCTTGCAGATACGCAGTATTTT. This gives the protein CAISESLSSGRALADTQYF.